This TCR beta chain is from a study of T cell changes during pregnancy in multiple sclerosis. Assay: immunoSEQ multiplex PCR; the TCRdb copy retains only in-frame clones and omits some. Here the sample spans about 40,000 clones, approximately 91% being singletons. Trimming shortened V by 6 bases and J by 4 bases, and 15 bases separated the two germline ends. The CDR3 is 14 residues long. The germline CDR1 and CDR2 sequences are MNHNS and SASEGT. J is TRBJ1-2 and V is TRBV6-1; D ambiguous. The sample taken for sequencing was PBMCs (not recorded whether the cells were cultured). This receptor was identified in a female donor with multiple sclerosis, enrolled in a pregnancy study. CDR3 DNA sequence: TGTGCCAGCAGCGTGGTACGCGGCCTCTATGGCTACACCTTC. Encoded protein: CASSVVRGLYGYTF.